The sequence of this T cell receptor (beta chain) was determined in a study of regulatory T cells in long-lasting Graves disease. Study results and caveats: Results may be inaccurate due to the small sample size.

CDR3 regions were amplified by Arm-PCR using iRepertoire HTBI primers to build TCR beta libraries. A single record per CDR3 protein comes from TCRdb applying MiXCR to the multiplex PCR reads. This sample yields roughly 400,000 distinct CDR3 sequences, of which 16% are seen a single time; 20% to 25% belongs to the top ten. This sample's time point: newly diagnosed GD, antithyroid drugs for less than 3 months. Following extraction of RNA from PBMCs, that RNA was used to make the TCR library. In this sample, this clonotype turned up once. No antigen is known for it. A much more abundant neighbour one base away suggests this may be a read error. These data also featured in a second study, about T cells in Graves' hyperthyroidism and ophthalmopathy. That work states: Diagnosis of hyperthyroidism was new in patients aged 18 to 65, and its duration was under 2 months. Every diagnosis used clinical symptoms, serum thyroxine and TRAb, thyroid ultrasound and orbital computed tomography.

This specimen consisted of peripheral blood mononuclear cells (PBMCs), obtained at new diagnosis, from a patient treated with antithyroid drugs. The receptor comes from a woman aged 18-29 years with Graves disease.

As DNA, the CDR3 is TGTGCCAGCAGCAGCCCACAGGGGTCATATGGCTACACCTTC. This gives the protein CASSSPQGSYGYTF. The chain joins TRBV5-6 to TRBJ1-2; 7 bases agree with TRBD1. Per the germline V gene, CDR1 is SGHDT and CDR2 is YYEEEE. The CDR3 has 14 amino acids. J gave up 5 bases and V 4 bases, and 8 bases lay outside the gene matches.